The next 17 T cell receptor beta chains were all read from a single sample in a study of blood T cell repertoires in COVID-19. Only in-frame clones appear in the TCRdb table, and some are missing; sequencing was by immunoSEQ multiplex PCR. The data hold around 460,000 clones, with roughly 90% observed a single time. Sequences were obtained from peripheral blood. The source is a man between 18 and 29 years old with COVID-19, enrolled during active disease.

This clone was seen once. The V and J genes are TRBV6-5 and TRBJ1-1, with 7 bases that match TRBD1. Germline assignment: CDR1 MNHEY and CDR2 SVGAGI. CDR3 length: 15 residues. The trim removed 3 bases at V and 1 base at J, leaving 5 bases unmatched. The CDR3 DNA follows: TGTGCCAGCAGTTATGGGGACAGCCCGAACACTGAAGCTTTCTTT. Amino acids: CASSYGDSPNTEAFF.

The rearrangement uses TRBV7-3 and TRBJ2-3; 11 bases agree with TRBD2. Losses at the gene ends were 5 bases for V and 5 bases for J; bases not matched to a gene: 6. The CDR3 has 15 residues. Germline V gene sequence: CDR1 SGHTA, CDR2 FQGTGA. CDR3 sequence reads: CASSSPLAGEDTQYF. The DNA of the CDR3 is TGTGCCAGCAGCAGCCCACTAGCGGGGGAAGATACGCAGTATTTT.

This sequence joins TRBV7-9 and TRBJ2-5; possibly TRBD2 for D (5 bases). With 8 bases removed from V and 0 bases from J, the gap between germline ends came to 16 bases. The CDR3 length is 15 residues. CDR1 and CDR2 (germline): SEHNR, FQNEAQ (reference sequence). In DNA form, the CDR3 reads TGTGCCAGCCTCCTCGGCGTCGGGGACCAAGAGACCCAGTACTTC. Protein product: CASLLGVGDQETQYF.

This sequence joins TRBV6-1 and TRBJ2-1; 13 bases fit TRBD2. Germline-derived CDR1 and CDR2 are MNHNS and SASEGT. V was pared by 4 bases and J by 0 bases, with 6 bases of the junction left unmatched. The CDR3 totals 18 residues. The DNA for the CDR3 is TGTGCCAGCAGTGCCCGACTAGCGGGGGGCCTCTCCTACAATGAGCAGTTCTTC. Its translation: CASSARLAGGLSYNEQFF.

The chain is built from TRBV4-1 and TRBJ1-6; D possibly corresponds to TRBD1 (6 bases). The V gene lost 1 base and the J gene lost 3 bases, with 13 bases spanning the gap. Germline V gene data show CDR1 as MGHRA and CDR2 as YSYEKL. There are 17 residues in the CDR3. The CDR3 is CASSQGTTGRYNSPLHF. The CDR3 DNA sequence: TGCGCCAGCAGCCAAGGTACGACAGGTCGCTATAATTCACCCCTCCACTTT.

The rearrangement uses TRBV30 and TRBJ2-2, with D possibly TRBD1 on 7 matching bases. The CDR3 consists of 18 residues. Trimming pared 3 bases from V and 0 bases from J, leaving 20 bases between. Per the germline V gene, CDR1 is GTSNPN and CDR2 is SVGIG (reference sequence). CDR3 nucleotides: TGTGCCTGGAGGACAGGGAGGATTTCTGGACCGAACACCGGGGAGCTGTTTTTT. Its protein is CAWRTGRISGPNTGELFF.

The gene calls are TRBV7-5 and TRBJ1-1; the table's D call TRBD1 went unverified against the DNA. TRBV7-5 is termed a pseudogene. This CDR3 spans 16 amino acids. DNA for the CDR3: TGTGTCAGAATCGGGGCCGGGACACTCAAGAACACTGAAGCTTTCTTT. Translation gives CVRIGAGTLKNTEAFF.

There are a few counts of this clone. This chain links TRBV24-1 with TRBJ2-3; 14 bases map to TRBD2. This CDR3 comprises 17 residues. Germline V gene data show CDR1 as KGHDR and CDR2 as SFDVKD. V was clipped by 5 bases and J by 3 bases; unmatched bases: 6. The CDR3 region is CATSARTSGRKTDTQYF. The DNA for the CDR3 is TGTGCCACCAGTGCCAGGACTAGCGGGAGGAAGACAGATACGCAGTATTTT.

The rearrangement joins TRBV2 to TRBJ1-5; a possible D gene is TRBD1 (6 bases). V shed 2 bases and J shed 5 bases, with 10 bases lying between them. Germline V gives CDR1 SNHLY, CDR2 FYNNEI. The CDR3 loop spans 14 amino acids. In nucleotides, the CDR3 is TGTGCCAGCAGTGAATGGACAGAGGATCAGCCCCAGCATTTT. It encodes CASSEWTEDQPQHF.

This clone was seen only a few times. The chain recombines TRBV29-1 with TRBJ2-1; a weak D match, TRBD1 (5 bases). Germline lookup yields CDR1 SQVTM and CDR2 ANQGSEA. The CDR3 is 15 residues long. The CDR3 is CSGCEQDVTYNEQFF. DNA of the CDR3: TGCAGTGGCTGCGAACAGGACGTTACCTACAATGAGCAGTTCTTC.

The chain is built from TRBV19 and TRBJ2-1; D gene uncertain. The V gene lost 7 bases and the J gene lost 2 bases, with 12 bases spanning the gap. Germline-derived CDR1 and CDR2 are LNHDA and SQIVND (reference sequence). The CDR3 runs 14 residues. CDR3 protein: CASTAGSPYNEQFF. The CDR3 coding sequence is TGTGCCAGTACCGCCGGGTCACCCTACAATGAGCAGTTCTTC.

The CDR3 region has the DNA TGTGCCAGCAGCCATATGGGATCGGGGGGCTTATACAATGAGCAGTTCTTC. It codes for CASSHMGSGGLYNEQFF. V is TRBV7-9 and J is TRBJ2-1; TRBD2 is a possible D gene (7 bases). This CDR3 has 17 amino acids. V was trimmed by 5 bases and J by 4 bases, leaving 21 bases between them. Germline loops: CDR1 SEHNR, CDR2 FQNEAQ (reference sequence).

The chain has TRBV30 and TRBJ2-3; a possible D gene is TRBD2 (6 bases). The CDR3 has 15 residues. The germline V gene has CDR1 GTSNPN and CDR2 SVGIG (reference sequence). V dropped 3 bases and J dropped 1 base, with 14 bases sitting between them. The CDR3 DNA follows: TGTGCCTGGAGCGGACCGGGACTCCGCACAGATACGCAGTATTTT. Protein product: CAWSGPGLRTDTQYF.

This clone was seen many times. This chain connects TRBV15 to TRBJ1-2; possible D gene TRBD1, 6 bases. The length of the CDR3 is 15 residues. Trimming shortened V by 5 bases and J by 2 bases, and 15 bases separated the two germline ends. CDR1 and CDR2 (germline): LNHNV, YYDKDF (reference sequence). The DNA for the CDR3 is TGTGCCACCAGCGGCAACAGGGTAGCGAACTATGGCTACACCTTC. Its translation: CATSGNRVANYGYTF.

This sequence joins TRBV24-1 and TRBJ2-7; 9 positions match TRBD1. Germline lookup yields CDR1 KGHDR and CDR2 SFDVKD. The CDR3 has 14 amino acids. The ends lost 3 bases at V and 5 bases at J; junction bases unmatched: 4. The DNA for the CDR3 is TGTGCCACCAGTGATCGGACAGGGGCGGACGAGCAGTACTTC. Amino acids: CATSDRTGADEQYF.

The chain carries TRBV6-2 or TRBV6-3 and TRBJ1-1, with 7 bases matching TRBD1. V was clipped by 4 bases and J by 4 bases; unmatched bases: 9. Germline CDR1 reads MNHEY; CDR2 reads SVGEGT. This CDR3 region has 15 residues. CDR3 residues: CASSSYVRGSTEAFF. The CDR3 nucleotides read TGTGCCAGCAGTTCCTACGTCAGGGGGAGCACTGAAGCTTTCTTT.

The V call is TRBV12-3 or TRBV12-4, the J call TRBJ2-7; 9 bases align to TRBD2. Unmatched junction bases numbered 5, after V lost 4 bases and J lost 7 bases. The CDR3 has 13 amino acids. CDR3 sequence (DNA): TGTGCCAGCAGTTCCGGACTAGCGCGGGAGCAGTACTTC. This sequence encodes CASSSGLAREQYF.